Sequencing of this T cell receptor beta chain was carried out in a study of blood T cell repertoires in COVID-19. J was trimmed by 4 bases and V by 2 bases; bases with no gene match: 6. The germline V gene encodes CDR1 LGHDT and CDR2 YNNKEL (reference sequence). This CDR3 has 16 amino acids. Method: immunoSEQ multiplex PCR; TCRdb's copy keeps in-frame clones and lacks some. The sample lists some 400,000 clones; 90% were seen once. Sequencing input: peripheral blood. The TCR comes from a man aged 18 to 30 with active or convalescent COVID-19. J is TRBJ2-1 and V is TRBV3-1 (or the pseudogene TRBV3-2); 9 nucleotides match TRBD2. The CDR3 nucleotides are TGTGCCAGCAGCCAAAGACTAGCGGACTGGTACAATGAGCAGTTCTTC. It specifies CASSQRLADWYNEQFF.